These 20 T cell receptor beta chains were all obtained from the same sample, sequenced in a study of identical twins. TCRdb analysed the 5' RACE reads with MiXCR anew, one entry per CDR3 protein. The data show approximately 630,000 distinct CDR3 sequences, just over 7% seen once. Another study also made use of these data, one on yellow fever vaccine responses in identical twins.

Source material: PBMCs. The origin of the receptors is a woman between 18 and 29 years old in good health.

This clonotype has only a few counts. This chain joins TRBV20-1 and TRBJ2-1; a possible D gene is TRBD2 (5 bases). The CDR3 has 14 amino acids. The germline V and J ends were trimmed by 5 bases and 0 bases, with 11 bases remaining between them. Germline V gene data show CDR1 as DFQATT and CDR2 as SNEGSKA (reference sequence). DNA of the CDR3: TGCAGTGCTCCCCTAAGCGGCTCCTACAATGAGCAGTTCTTC. Protein: CSAPLSGSYNEQFF.

This clonotype was counted only a few times. The chain is built from TRBV7-8 and TRBJ2-1, with a tentative D call TRBD2 (5 bases). Germline lookup yields CDR1 SGHVS and CDR2 FQNEAQ. Trimming shortened V by 0 bases and J by 4 bases, and 16 bases separated the two germline ends. The CDR3 totals 17 residues. CDR3 bases: TGTGCCAGCAGCTTAGCGCCCCAGCGGAGACCGTACAATGAGCAGTTCTTC. As protein: CASSLAPQRRPYNEQFF.

This clonotype has at least ten counts. The CDR3 DNA reads TGTGCCAGCTCCACCCCGGCCTCAGCCAAAAACATTCAGTACTTC. Translated, it gives CASSTPASAKNIQYF. This chain connects TRBV28 to TRBJ2-4; no definite D call. V dropped 8 bases and J dropped 0 bases, with 14 bases sitting between them. Germline-derived CDR1 and CDR2 are MDHEN and SYDVKM. This CDR3 is 15 amino acids long.

This clonotype was detected ten times or more. The CDR3 protein is CASSYSIYSPLHF. The DNA for the CDR3 is TGTGCCAGCAGTTACTCGATATATTCACCCCTCCACTTT. The genes are TRBV6-5 and TRBJ1-6; D is undetermined. Germline loops: CDR1 MNHEY, CDR2 SVGAGI. V lost 0 bases and J 8 bases, leaving 5 bases between the germline ends. The CDR3 has 13 amino acids.

The chain recombines TRBV7-9 with TRBJ2-1; D could derive from TRBD1 or TRBD2 (6 bases each). The CDR3 is 15 amino acids. Germline V gene sequence: CDR1 SEHNR, CDR2 FQNEAQ (reference sequence). The germline V and J ends were trimmed by 4 bases and 10 bases, with 20 bases remaining between them. The CDR3 reads CASSSEGGPRNEQFF. For the CDR3, the DNA is TGTGCCAGCAGCTCAGAGGGGGGACCTCGGAACGAGCAGTTCTTC.

There are a few counts of this clonotype. This sequence joins TRBV12-3 or TRBV12-4 and TRBJ2-7, with 10 bases identical to TRBD1. The CDR3 covers 15 residues. V lost 6 bases, J lost 4 bases, and 9 bases stayed unmatched. DNA of the CDR3: TGTGCCAGCAGCCGGAGGGGACAGGGGAATTACGAGCAGTACTTC. Translated, it gives CASSRRGQGNYEQYF.

This clonotype has a handful of counts. This chain joins TRBV6-5 and TRBJ2-3; TRBD2 agrees at 8 bases. V lost 3 bases, J lost 2 bases, and 7 bases stayed unmatched. The CDR3 is 16 amino acids. The germline V gene has CDR1 MNHEY and CDR2 SVGAGI. The CDR3 loop is CASSYGGGSSTDTQYF. The CDR3 nucleotides are TGTGCCAGCAGTTATGGCGGGGGGTCCTCCACAGATACGCAGTATTTT.

This clonotype was recorded a few times. The V call is TRBV6-1, the J call TRBJ2-7, with D perhaps matching TRBD2 (5 bases). Deletions cut 8 bases from V and 0 bases from J, with 14 bases between. Per germline, CDR1 MNHNS and CDR2 SASEGT. This CDR3 contains 14 residues. The CDR3 loop reads CASGPRVTSYEQYF. The CDR3 DNA reads TGTGCCAGCGGCCCGAGGGTGACCTCCTACGAGCAGTACTTC.

The sample holds a few counts of this clonotype. J is TRBJ2-2 and V is TRBV11-1, with D possibly matching TRBD1 (6 bases). Trimming stripped 3 bases from V and 3 bases from J, with 14 bases between. Per germline, CDR1 SGHAT and CDR2 FQDESV (reference sequence). This CDR3 is 16 amino acids long. Written as DNA, the CDR3 is TGTGCCAGCAGCTTGGTGGACAGCATGGACACCGGGGAGCTGTTTTTT. Encoded protein: CASSLVDSMDTGELFF.

This clonotype was observed a few times. This chain uses TRBV2 with TRBJ2-5; 9 bases fit TRBD2. Germline CDR1 and CDR2: SNHLY and FYNNEI. This CDR3 is 15 amino acids long. The V segment lost 7 bases and the J segment 5 bases; nucleotides outside the gene matches: 11. This CDR3 reads CASKEVGTSGETQYF. The CDR3 bases are TGTGCCAGCAAGGAAGTAGGCACTAGCGGGGAGACCCAGTACTTC.

The chain combines TRBV28 with TRBJ1-1; the D is unclear. Trimming took off 5 bases at V and 0 bases at J, with 10 bases between the two ends. The length of the CDR3 is 14 residues. CDR1 and CDR2 (germline): MDHEN, SYDVKM. The CDR3 here is CASSPGRVNTEAFF. In DNA, the CDR3 is TGTGCCAGCAGTCCTGGAAGGGTGAACACTGAAGCTTTCTTT.

This clonotype has only a few counts. The rearrangement links TRBV10-3 to TRBJ2-7; maybe TRBD2 (5 bases). Trimming took 3 bases from V and 4 from J, leaving 13 bases between them. The CDR3 contains 14 residues. CDR1 and CDR2 from the germline V gene are ENHRY and SYGVKD. The CDR3 here is CAISDPASGYEQYV. The CDR3 nucleotides are TGTGCCATCAGTGACCCCGCCTCGGGGTACGAGCAGTACGTC.

This clonotype occurred a few times. The rearrangement uses TRBV28 and TRBJ2-3; the D is unclear. This CDR3 has 14 amino acids. Germline loops: CDR1 MDHEN, CDR2 SYDVKM. V dropped 6 bases and J dropped 5 bases, with 15 bases sitting between them. The CDR3 reads CASSSPAARDTQYF. In nucleotides, the CDR3 is TGTGCCAGCAGCTCCCCGGCCGCTAGAGATACGCAGTATTTT.

This clonotype was observed a few times. The V gene is TRBV29-1, the J gene TRBJ2-3, with 10 bases matching TRBD2. Germline V CDR1 and CDR2: SQVTM, ANQGSEA. The CDR3 sequence is 18 residues long. Unmatched junction bases numbered 14, after V lost 5 bases and J lost 0 bases. The CDR3 nucleotides read TGCAGCGTTCAGGGGGCGGATAGCGGGGGGATCAGCACAGATACGCAGTATTTT. It specifies CSVQGADSGGISTDTQYF.

The CDR3 DNA reads TGCAGTGCTAGAGATCTTTCCAACACAGATACGCAGTATTTT. Amino acid sequence: CSARDLSNTDTQYF. The chain has TRBV20-1 and TRBJ2-3; D ambiguous. Trimming pared 0 bases from V and 2 bases from J, leaving 9 bases between. The CDR3 has 14 residues. Germline V CDR1 and CDR2: DFQATT, SNEGSKA (reference sequence).

This clonotype was seen at least ten times. The CDR3 loop is CASSHIRSRQGFYEQYF. CDR3 sequence (DNA): TGTGCCAGCAGCCACATCCGGTCGAGACAGGGGTTCTACGAGCAGTACTTC. V is TRBV3-1 and J is TRBJ2-7, with 8 bases identical to TRBD1. There are 17 residues in the CDR3. The V gene end was trimmed by 3 bases and the J gene end by 3 bases; junction bases not matched to a gene: 13. Germline lookup yields CDR1 LGHDT and CDR2 YNNKEL (reference sequence).

At least ten counts were recorded for this clonotype. The J gene is TRBJ2-2, the V gene TRBV12-3 or TRBV12-4; no definite D call. The V and J ends lost 8 bases and 2 bases respectively, with 12 bases between them. The CDR3 is 14 amino acids. The CDR3 nucleotides read TGTGCCAGCTCCCCCGCAGCCAACACCGGGGAGCTGTTTTTT. It yields the protein CASSPAANTGELFF.

V usage is TRBV24-1 and J usage is TRBJ2-2, with 14 bases identical to TRBD2. With 5 bases clipped from V and 5 bases from J, the junction kept 9 bases outside the gene matches. Germline V gives CDR1 KGHDR, CDR2 SFDVKD. The CDR3 consists of 18 residues. CDR3 nucleotides: TGTGCCACCAGTGCCCAGGGACTAGCGGGAGAGCGGACCGGGGAGCTGTTTTTT. Its protein product is CATSAQGLAGERTGELFF.

The CDR3 is CASSRRGGSDYGYTF. The CDR3 DNA follows: TGTGCCAGCAGCCGGAGAGGGGGCTCGGACTATGGCTACACCTTC. The V and J genes are TRBV5-5 and TRBJ1-2; 7 nucleotides match TRBD1. The V gene end was trimmed by 4 bases and the J gene end by 3 bases; junction bases not matched to a gene: 9. Germline V lookup: CDR1 SGHKS, CDR2 YYEKEE (reference sequence). The length of the CDR3 is 15 residues.

In its sample, this clonotype was seen a few times. This sequence joins TRBV11-1 and TRBJ2-2; either TRBD1 or TRBD2 may supply D (7 bases each). V shed 3 bases and J shed 0 bases, with 20 bases lying between them. Germline lookup yields CDR1 SGHAT and CDR2 FQDESV (reference sequence). The CDR3 covers 19 residues. In nucleotides, the CDR3 is TGTGCCAGCAGCTTGACGTTTTCAGCGGGACAGACGAACACCGGGGAGCTGTTTTTT. It specifies CASSLTFSAGQTNTGELFF. The whole variable domain, filled in from reference TRBV11-1 and TRBJ2-2, reads EAEVAQSPRYKITEKSQAVAFWCDPISGHATLYWYRQILGQGPELLVQFQDESVVDDSQLPKDRFSAERLKGVDSTLKIQPAELGDSAMYLCASSLTFSAGQTNTGELFFGEGSRLTVL.